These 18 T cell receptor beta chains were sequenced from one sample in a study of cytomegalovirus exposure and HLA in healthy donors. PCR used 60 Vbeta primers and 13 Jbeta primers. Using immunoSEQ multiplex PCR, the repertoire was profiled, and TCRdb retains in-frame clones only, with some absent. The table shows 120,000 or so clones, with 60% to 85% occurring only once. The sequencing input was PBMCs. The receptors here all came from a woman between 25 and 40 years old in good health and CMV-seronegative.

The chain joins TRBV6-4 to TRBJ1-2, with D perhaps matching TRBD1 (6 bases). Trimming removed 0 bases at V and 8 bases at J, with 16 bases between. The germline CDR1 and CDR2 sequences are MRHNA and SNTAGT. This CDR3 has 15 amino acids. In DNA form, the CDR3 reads TGTGCCAGCAGTGACTCTATCGGGGGGGCACGGGGCTACACCTTC. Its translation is CASSDSIGGARGYTF.

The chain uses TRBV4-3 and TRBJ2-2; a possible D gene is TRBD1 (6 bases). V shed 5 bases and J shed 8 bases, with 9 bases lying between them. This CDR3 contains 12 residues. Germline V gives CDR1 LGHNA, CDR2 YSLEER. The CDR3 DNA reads TGCGCCAGCAGCGTAACAGGGGGGGAGCTGTTTTTT. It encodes CASSVTGGELFF.

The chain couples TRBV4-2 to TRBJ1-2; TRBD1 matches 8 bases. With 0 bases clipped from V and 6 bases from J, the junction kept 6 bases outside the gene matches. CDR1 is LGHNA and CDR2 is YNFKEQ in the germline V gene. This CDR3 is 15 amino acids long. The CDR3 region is CASSQESGTGNGYTF. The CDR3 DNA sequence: TGTGCCAGCAGCCAAGAGTCGGGGACAGGTAATGGCTACACCTTC.

The DNA for the CDR3 is TGTGCCAGCAGCGCCTCCTCCGGGGGTGGCTACACCTTC. It yields the protein CASSASSGGGYTF. This chain joins TRBV7-3 and TRBJ1-2; tentative D call: TRBD1 (5 bases). The CDR3 contains 13 residues. Trimming left V 5 bases short and J 7 bases short, with 14 bases between. CDR1 and CDR2 (germline): SGHTA, FQGTGA.

The chain's CDR3 is CASSQDRGLGTEAFF. The CDR3, as DNA: TGTGCCAGCAGTCAGGACAGGGGGCTGGGCACTGAAGCTTTCTTT. The J gene is TRBJ1-1, the V gene TRBV2, with TRBD1 matching over 11 bases. CDR1 and CDR2 (germline): SNHLY, FYNNEI. The CDR3 runs to 15 residues. V was clipped by 5 bases and J by 4 bases; unmatched bases: 6.

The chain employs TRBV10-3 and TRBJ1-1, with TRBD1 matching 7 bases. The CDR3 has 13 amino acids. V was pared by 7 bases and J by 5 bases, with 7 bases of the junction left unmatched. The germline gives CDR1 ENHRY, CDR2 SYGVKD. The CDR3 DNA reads TGTGCCATCACGGAGGGGGCTGGGACTGAAGCTTTCTTT. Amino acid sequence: CAITEGAGTEAFF.

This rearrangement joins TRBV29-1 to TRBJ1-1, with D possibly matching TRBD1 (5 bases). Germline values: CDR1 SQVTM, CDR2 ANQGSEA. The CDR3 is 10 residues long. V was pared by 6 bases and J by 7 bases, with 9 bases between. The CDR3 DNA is TGCAGCGTGGCAGGGCTTGAAGCTTTCTTT. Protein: CSVAGLEAFF.

The CDR3 sequence is CASRDIDTRTYEQYF. The CDR3 coding sequence is TGTGCCAGCAGGGACATCGACACGCGTACCTACGAGCAGTACTTC. The chain employs TRBV2 and TRBJ2-7; tentative D call: TRBD1 (5 bases). Trimming shortened V by 6 bases and J by 2 bases, and 17 bases separated the two germline ends. Germline-derived CDR1 and CDR2 are SNHLY and FYNNEI. CDR3 length: 15 residues.

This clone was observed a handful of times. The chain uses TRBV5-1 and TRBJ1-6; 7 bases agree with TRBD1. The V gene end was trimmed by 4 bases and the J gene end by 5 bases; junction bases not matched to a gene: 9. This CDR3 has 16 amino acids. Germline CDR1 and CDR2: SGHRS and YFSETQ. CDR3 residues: CASSRDRQGNNSPLHF. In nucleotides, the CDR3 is TGCGCCAGCAGCCGAGATCGACAGGGCAATAATTCACCCCTCCACTTT.

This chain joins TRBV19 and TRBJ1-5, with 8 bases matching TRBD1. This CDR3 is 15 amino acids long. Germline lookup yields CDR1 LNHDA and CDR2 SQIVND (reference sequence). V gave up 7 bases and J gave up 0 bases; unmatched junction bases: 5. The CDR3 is CASNRDRNSNQPQHF. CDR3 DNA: TGTGCCAGTAACCGGGACAGGAATAGCAATCAGCCCCAGCATTTT. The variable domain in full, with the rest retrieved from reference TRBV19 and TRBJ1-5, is DGGITQSPKYLFRKEGQNVTLSCEQNLNHDAMYWYRQDPGQGLRLIYYSQIVNDFQKGDIAEGYSVSREKKESFPLTVTSAQKNPTAFYLCASNRDRNSNQPQHFGDGTRLSIL.

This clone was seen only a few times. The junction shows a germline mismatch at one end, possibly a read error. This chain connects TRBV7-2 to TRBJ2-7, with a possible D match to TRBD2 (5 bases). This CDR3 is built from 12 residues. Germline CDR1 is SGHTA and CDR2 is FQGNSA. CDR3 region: CASSMTLGLANF. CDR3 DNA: TGTGCCAGCAGCATGACATTAGGACTGGCAAACTTC.

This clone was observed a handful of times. DNA for the CDR3: TGTGCCAGCAGCCATATCCTAAGGACTAGCGGGGGTGATCTTAGGGCCCAGTACTTC. Protein: CASSHILRTSGGDLRAQYF. The V gene is TRBV7-6, the J gene TRBJ2-5, with 13 bases lining up with TRBD2. The CDR3 loop spans 19 amino acids. The V and J ends lost 5 bases and 9 bases, in that order; junction bases with no gene match: 21. Germline CDR1 reads SGHVS; CDR2 reads FNYEAQ.

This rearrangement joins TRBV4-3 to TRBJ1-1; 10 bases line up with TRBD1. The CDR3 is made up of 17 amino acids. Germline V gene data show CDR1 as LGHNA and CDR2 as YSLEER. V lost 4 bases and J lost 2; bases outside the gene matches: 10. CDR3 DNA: TGCGCCAGCAGCCTAATCCGGGACAGGGGTGCTAACACTGAAGCTTTCTTT. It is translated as CASSLIRDRGANTEAFF.

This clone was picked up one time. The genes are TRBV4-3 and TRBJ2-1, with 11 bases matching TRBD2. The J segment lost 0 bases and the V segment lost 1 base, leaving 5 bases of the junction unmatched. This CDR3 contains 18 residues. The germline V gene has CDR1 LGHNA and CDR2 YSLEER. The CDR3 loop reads CASSQARLAGSSYNEQFF. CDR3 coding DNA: TGCGCCAGCAGCCAAGCCAGACTAGCGGGGAGCTCCTACAATGAGCAGTTCTTC.

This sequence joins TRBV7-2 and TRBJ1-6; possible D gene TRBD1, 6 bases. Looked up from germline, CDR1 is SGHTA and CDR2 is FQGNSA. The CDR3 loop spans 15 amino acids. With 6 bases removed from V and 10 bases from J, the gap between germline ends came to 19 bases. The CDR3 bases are TGTGCCAGCAGTTCCAGAGGACAGAGGAGATCACCCCTCCACTTT. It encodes CASSSRGQRRSPLHF.

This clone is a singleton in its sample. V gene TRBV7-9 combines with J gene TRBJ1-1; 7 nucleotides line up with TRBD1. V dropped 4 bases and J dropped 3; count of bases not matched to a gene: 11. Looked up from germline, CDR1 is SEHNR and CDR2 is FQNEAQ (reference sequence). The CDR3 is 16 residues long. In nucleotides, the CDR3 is TGTGCCAGCAGCTCCCTCCGGACAGGAGGAGACACTGAAGCTTTCTTT. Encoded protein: CASSSLRTGGDTEAFF.

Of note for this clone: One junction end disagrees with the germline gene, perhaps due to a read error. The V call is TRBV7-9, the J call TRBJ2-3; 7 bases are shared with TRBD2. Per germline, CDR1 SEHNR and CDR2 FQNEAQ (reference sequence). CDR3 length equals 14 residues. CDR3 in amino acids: CASSLETSTDTQYF. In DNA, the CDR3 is TGTGCCAGCAGCTTGGAGACTAGCACGGATACGCAGTATTTT.

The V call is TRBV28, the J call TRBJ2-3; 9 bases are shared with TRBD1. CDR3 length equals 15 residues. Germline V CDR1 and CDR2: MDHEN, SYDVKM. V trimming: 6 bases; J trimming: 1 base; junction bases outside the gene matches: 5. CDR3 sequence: CASSTGDRGTDTQYF. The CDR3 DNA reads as TGTGCCAGCAGCACCGGGGACAGGGGCACAGATACGCAGTATTTT.